Presented here are 9 T cell receptor beta chains from one specimen sequenced in a study of CD8 T cells in ankylosing spondylitis. Points from the study as a whole: One TCR beta motif, made up of eight or nine highly homologous variants, appeared characteristic of ankylosing spondylitis blood.

TCRdb fed the 5' RACE reads into MiXCR, producing one record per CDR3 protein. The table records fewer than 750,000 distinct CDR3 sequences, 15% to 20% of them present only once. For these receptors, no antigen is known. The sequencing input was blood, either unsorted or a sorted T cell fraction (not recorded which). The receptors here all came from a male donor with ankylosing spondylitis.

The rearrangement joins TRBV2 to TRBJ1-4, with 7 bases matching TRBD1. The CDR3 spans 15 residues. Germline V lookup: CDR1 SNHLY, CDR2 FYNNEI. After removal of 1 base from V and 6 bases from J, the junction contained 5 bases not matched to a gene. The CDR3 is CASSEGRGGYEKLFF. The CDR3 DNA reads TGTGCCAGCAGTGAAGGACGAGGGGGCTATGAAAAACTGTTTTTT. The full variable domain, its missing parts supplied by reference TRBV2 and TRBJ1-4, is EPEVTQTPSHQVTQMGQEVILRCVPISNHLYFYWYRQILGQKVEFLVSFYNNEISEKSEIFDDQFSVERPDGSNFTLKIRSTKLEDSAMYFCASSEGRGGYEKLFFGSGTQLSVL.

This clonotype has only a few counts. The J gene is TRBJ1-2, the V gene TRBV20-1; 7 bases fit TRBD1. This CDR3 contains 13 residues. Trimming cost V 2 bases and J 8 bases; bases outside gene matches: 8. CDR1 is DFQATT, CDR2 SNEGSKA, per germline (reference sequence). The CDR3 nucleotides read TGCAGTGCTAGAACCCAGGGGGGGGACGGCTACACCTTC. Protein: CSARTQGGDGYTF.

The chain has TRBV30 and TRBJ1-2; D unresolved. This CDR3 comprises 13 residues. Trimming shortened V by 3 bases and J by 2 bases, and 10 bases separated the two germline ends. Germline V gene lookup returns CDR1 GTSNPN and CDR2 SVGIG (reference sequence). CDR3 loop: CAWRRVVNYGYTF. As DNA, the CDR3 is TGTGCCTGGAGGAGGGTGGTGAACTATGGCTACACCTTC.

This clonotype was seen a handful of times. This sequence joins TRBV5-1 and TRBJ2-7, with D perhaps TRBD2 (5 bases). The V end lost 4 bases, the J end lost 6 bases, and 23 bases lay between the germline ends. The germline gives CDR1 SGHRS, CDR2 YFSETQ. This CDR3 is built from 16 residues. CDR3 region: CASSEPEGPPLAEQYF. The CDR3 bases are TGCGCCAGCAGCGAGCCTGAGGGCCCCCCTCTTGCCGAGCAGTACTTC.

This sequence joins TRBV11-2 and TRBJ2-2; D uncertain. V was trimmed by 5 bases and J by 7 bases, leaving 23 bases between them. Germline loops: CDR1 SGHAT, CDR2 FQNNGV. CDR3 length equals 17 residues. The CDR3 nucleotides are TGTGCCAGCAGCACCCCTTCGGGCTCCACCTTGGGCGGGGAGCTGTTTTTT. It translates to CASSTPSGSTLGGELFF.

The CDR3 DNA follows: TGTGCCACCAGCCAATTCAAACAGGGAACACTGCCTTCCTACGAGCAGTACTTC. Its protein product is CATSQFKQGTLPSYEQYF. This chain links TRBV15 with TRBJ2-7, with a tentative D call TRBD1 (6 bases). V lost 5 bases and J lost 1, with 24 bases in between. Looked up from germline, CDR1 is LNHNV and CDR2 is YYDKDF (reference sequence). The CDR3 is 18 residues long.

Only a few counts were recorded for this clonotype. Sequence at one end of the junction differs from germline and may be a read error. The V call is TRBV2, the J call TRBJ2-1; the D is unclear. CDR1 is SNHLY, CDR2 FYNNEI, per germline. The CDR3 has 17 residues. The CDR3, as DNA: TGTGCCGGCAGTGACCCATCTGGAACCTTCTCCTACAATGAGCAGTTCTTC. Protein product: CAGSDPSGTFSYNEQFF.

The chain employs TRBV19 and TRBJ2-1; D call uncertain. The V and J ends lost 3 bases and 4 bases respectively, with 10 bases between them. The V gene's germline CDR1 is LNHDA and CDR2 SQIVND (reference sequence). This CDR3 contains 14 residues. The CDR3 region has the DNA TGTGCCAGTAGTATGGTTTACACATACAATGAGCAGTTCTTC. It is translated as CASSMVYTYNEQFF.

This clonotype was counted between two and nine times. V gene TRBV4-1 combines with J gene TRBJ1-5; TRBD1 is a possible D gene (6 bases). The CDR3 contains 16 residues. Per the germline V gene, CDR1 is MGHRA and CDR2 is YSYEKL. Trimming left V 1 base short and J 6 bases short, with 16 bases between. The CDR3 DNA follows: TGCGCCAGCAGCCAAGTACAGGGATGGGCAAGTCAGCCCCAGCATTTT. Protein product: CASSQVQGWASQPQHF.